This T cell receptor beta chain was documented in a study of cytomegalovirus exposure and HLA in healthy donors. Study observations and caveats: According to a later analysis, most TCR beta chains associated with CMV appeared HLA-restricted. Usually a TCR sequence was rare, but some public TCRs were found in many donors. Accurate prediction of HLA-A and HLA-B alleles (for most subjects) was reportedly achieved from TCR beta sequences.

This clone appeared a few times. The antigen is undetermined. The length of the CDR3 is 17 residues. With V trimmed by 5 bases and J by 1 base, 12 bases remained unmatched. The germline V gene encodes CDR1 SGHAT and CDR2 FQNNGV. PCR primers comprised 60 Vbeta and 13 Jbeta primers. Original processing methods: An analysis performed later counted around 86 million unique TCR beta chains (approximately 10 million of them shared). Sequencing was performed with immunoSEQ multiplex PCR; in TCRdb, only in-frame clones are kept and a portion is missing. The DNA gave D and trimming, while V, J and clone size come from that table. Among some 110,000 clones listed, about 12% were seen once.

The TCR originated in a man aged 35 to 55 in good health and CMV-seropositive. The J gene is TRBJ1-2, the V gene TRBV11-2; 8 bases agree with TRBD1. The specimen was PBMCs. The CDR3: CASSPRTGSRDNYGYTF. The CDR3 bases are TGTGCCAGCAGCCCGCGGACAGGGTCCAGGGATAACTATGGCTACACCTTC.